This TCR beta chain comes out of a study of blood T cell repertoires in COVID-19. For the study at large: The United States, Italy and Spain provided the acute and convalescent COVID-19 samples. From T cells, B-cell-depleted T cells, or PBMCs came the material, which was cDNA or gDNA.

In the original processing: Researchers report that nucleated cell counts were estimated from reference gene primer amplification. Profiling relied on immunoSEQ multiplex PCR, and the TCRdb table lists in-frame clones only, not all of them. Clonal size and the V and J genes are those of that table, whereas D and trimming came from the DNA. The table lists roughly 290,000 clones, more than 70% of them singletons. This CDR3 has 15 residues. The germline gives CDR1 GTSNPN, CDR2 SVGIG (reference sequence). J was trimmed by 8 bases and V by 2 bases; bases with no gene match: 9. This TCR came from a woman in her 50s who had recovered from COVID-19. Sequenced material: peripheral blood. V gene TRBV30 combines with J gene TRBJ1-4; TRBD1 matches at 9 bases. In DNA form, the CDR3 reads TGTGCCTGGAGTCATTCCGGGACAGGGCGGGAAAAACTGTTTTTT. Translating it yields CAWSHSGTGREKLFF.